These 22 T cell receptor beta chains were sequenced from one sample in a study of T cells expressing NK-cell markers. With the 5' RACE reads reprocessed, TCRdb shows one record per CDR3 protein and no DNA. The sample data list tens of thousands of distinct CDR3 sequences. The sequenced sample consisted of blood T cells: a sorted CD56 or NKG2C T cell subset, CD4+ or CD8+ T cells, or bulk PBMC T cells (not recorded which). Receptors were obtained from a woman between 18 and 70 years old in good health.

The rearrangement joins TRBV12-3 or TRBV12-4 to TRBJ2-5; there is no DNA to check the TCRdb D call of TRBD2. The CDR3 runs to 17 residues. CDR3 sequence: CASSFVFVGLAVETQYF.

The chain links TRBV6-5 to TRBJ1-1; TCRdb's D call, TRBD1, is unchecked because there is no DNA. From germline, CDR1 is MNHEY and CDR2 SVGAGI. This CDR3 is 12 amino acids long. This CDR3 is CGAGQGRTEAFF.

V gene TRBV5-1 combines with J gene TRBJ2-2. The CDR3 length is 13 residues. Germline V gives CDR1 SGHRS, CDR2 YFSETQ. CDR3 in amino acids: CASSLGFTGELFF.

This rearrangement joins TRBV5-1 to TRBJ1-1; TCRdb's assignment of TRBD1 cannot be checked, as there is no DNA. Germline CDR1 SGHRS, CDR2 YFSETQ. This CDR3 contains 15 residues. CDR3 residues: CASSGGTGENTEAFF.

The chain uses TRBV20-1 and TRBJ2-5; TCRdb picks TRBD2, but there is no DNA to check that call. CDR3 length: 13 residues. The germline CDR1 and CDR2 sequences are DFQATT and SNEGSKA (reference sequence). The CDR3 spells CSANSGGAETQYF.

V and J are TRBV12-5 and TRBJ1-1; TCRdb's assignment of TRBD1 cannot be checked, as there is no DNA. Germline loops: CDR1 LGHNT, CDR2 FRNRAP. The CDR3 sequence is 17 residues long. This chain's CDR3 is CASGLEMGVVGATEAFF.

CDR3 sequence: CASSLTGTPPYEQYF. This sequence joins TRBV7-6 and TRBJ2-7; TCRdb names TRBD2, which stays unverified in the absence of DNA. This CDR3 is built from 15 residues. The germline CDR1 and CDR2 sequences are SGHVS and FNYEAQ. Based on the CDR3 plus reference TRBV7-6 and TRBJ2-7, the full variable domain is GAGVSQSPRYKVTKRGQDVALRCDPISGHVSLYWYRQALGQGPEFLTYFNYEAQQDKSGLPNDRFSAERPEGSISTLTIQRTEQRDSAMYRCASSLTGTPPYEQYFGPGTRLTVT.

This chain joins TRBV5-1 and TRBJ1-2; TCRdb names TRBD1, which stays unverified in the absence of DNA. Germline V lookup: CDR1 SGHRS, CDR2 YFSETQ. The CDR3 is 16 residues long. CDR3 amino acids: CASSLGNRDVNYGYTF.

The CDR3 sequence: CASSYSPGTGGYTF. The chain couples TRBV6-5 to TRBJ1-2; TCRdb's D call of TRBD1 is untestable without DNA. The CDR3 length is 14 residues. Germline assignment: CDR1 MNHEY and CDR2 SVGAGI.

The V gene is TRBV7-6, the J gene TRBJ2-3; the D gene TCRdb calls, TRBD1, cannot be checked with no DNA. The CDR3 loop spans 17 amino acids. Germline V gene lookup returns CDR1 SGHVS and CDR2 FNYEAQ. This CDR3 is CASSPRMWRGPTDTQYF. Full variable domain (outside the CDR3, taken from reference TRBV7-6 and TRBJ2-3): GAGVSQSPRYKVTKRGQDVALRCDPISGHVSLYWYRQALGQGPEFLTYFNYEAQQDKSGLPNDRFSAERPEGSISTLTIQRTEQRDSAMYRCASSPRMWRGPTDTQYFGPGTRLTVL.

The rearrangement links TRBV6-5 to TRBJ1-2; TCRdb's assignment of TRBD1 cannot be checked, as there is no DNA. CDR3 size: 14 residues. Germline CDR1 reads MNHEY; CDR2 reads SVGAGI. CDR3 amino acids: CASSYSQGPYGYTF.

The chain links TRBV10-2 to TRBJ2-7; absent DNA, TCRdb's TRBD2 call cannot be checked. This CDR3 is built from 13 residues. Germline assignment: CDR1 WSHSY and CDR2 SAAADI. Here the CDR3 reads CASSEPAGHEQYF.

The rearrangement joins TRBV7-6 to TRBJ2-2. Germline values: CDR1 SGHVS, CDR2 FNYEAQ. This CDR3 contains 16 residues. This chain's CDR3 is CASSTRWRANTGELFF.

This chain links TRBV6-1 with TRBJ2-1; TCRdb gives TRBD1 as the D gene, but with no DNA this cannot be confirmed. CDR1 and CDR2 (germline): MNHNS, SASEGT. The CDR3 has 14 residues. CDR3 in amino acids: CASQKTGDTVEQFF.

The CDR3 spells CASSHGRGLGNTEAFF. The J gene is TRBJ1-1, the V gene TRBV4-2. In germline, CDR1 is LGHNA, CDR2 YNFKEQ. The CDR3 length is 16 residues.

The gene calls are TRBV10-3 and TRBJ2-2; the TCRdb call, TRBD1, lacks DNA for checking. The CDR3 spans 16 residues. Germline V lookup: CDR1 ENHRY, CDR2 SYGVKD. CDR3: CAITPQGSPNTGELFF.

The rearrangement uses TRBV6-1 and TRBJ1-3; the D call of TRBD1 rests on TCRdb alone, since no DNA is present to check it. CDR1 and CDR2 from the germline V gene are MNHNS and SASEGT. CDR3 length equals 15 residues. The CDR3 sequence: CASRTGARSGNTIYF.

V and J are TRBV12-3 or TRBV12-4 and TRBJ2-7; there is no DNA to check the TCRdb D call of TRBD2. This CDR3 comprises 12 residues. CDR3 amino acids: CASSFQGGEQYF.

The chain links TRBV12-3 or TRBV12-4 to TRBJ1-1; TCRdb indicates TRBD1, and absent DNA this call remains unverified. The length of the CDR3 is 12 residues. The CDR3 reads CASSQGYTEAFF.

The chain has TRBV4-1 and TRBJ2-7; the TRBD2 assignment by TCRdb is unverifiable without DNA. The CDR3 has 14 residues. Germline CDR1 MGHRA, CDR2 YSYEKL. This CDR3 reads CASSVGLGTYEQYF.

The V and J genes are TRBV10-2 and TRBJ2-7; TCRdb names TRBD2, which stays unverified in the absence of DNA. Germline loops: CDR1 WSHSY, CDR2 SAAADI. CDR3 length: 13 residues. This CDR3 is CASGGSGMGEQYF.

The CDR3 reads CASSVIWTSGSSEQFF. This rearrangement joins TRBV27 to TRBJ2-1; TCRdb picks TRBD2, but there is no DNA to check that call. Germline assignment: CDR1 MNHEY and CDR2 SMNVEV (reference sequence). This CDR3 is built from 16 residues.